Listed here are 15 T cell receptor beta chains from one sample, sequenced in a study of T-cell memory formation after mild COVID-19. Each CDR3 protein is one row after TCRdb ran MiXCR on the 5' RACE reads. The sample has about half a million distinct CDR3 sequences, about 18% seen once. Sequencing was done on a sample of PBMCs or a T cell subset sorted from them (not recorded which). The origin of the receptors is an adult woman who had mild COVID-19 (a few samples of this study predate the infection). Cell type and time point are not known.

V gene TRBV6-5 combines with J gene TRBJ2-3, with D perhaps given as TRBD1 or TRBD2 (5 bases each). Germline CDR1 MNHEY, CDR2 SVGAGI. The CDR3 runs 12 residues. V lost 5 bases to trimming and J lost 9 bases, with 12 bases between them. This CDR3 reads CASSTRGETQYF. Here the CDR3 DNA reads TGTGCCAGCAGTACGAGAGGGGAAACGCAGTATTTT.

This clonotype occurred a few times. The chain couples TRBV10-3 to TRBJ1-1, with 8 bases matching TRBD1. This CDR3 contains 12 residues. V was pared by 6 bases and J by 8 bases, with 5 bases of the junction left unmatched. The germline V gene has CDR1 ENHRY and CDR2 SYGVKD. CDR3 residues: CAISETGGEAFF. CDR3 DNA: TGTGCCATCAGCGAAACAGGGGGGGAAGCTTTCTTT.

This clonotype was picked up a small number of times. V gene TRBV29-1 combines with J gene TRBJ2-1; D not certain. This CDR3 is built from 12 residues. Germline V gene sequence: CDR1 SQVTM, CDR2 ANQGSEA. Trimming removed 4 bases from V and 3 bases from J, with 7 bases in between. In DNA form, the CDR3 reads TGCAGCGTTGGGACCTACTACAATGAGCAGTTCTTC. Its translation is CSVGTYYNEQFF.

In the case of this clonotype: One end of the junction fails to match germline, which may point to a read error. The chain couples TRBV7-7 to TRBJ1-4, with D tentatively TRBD1 (6 bases). In germline, CDR1 is SSHAT, CDR2 FNYEAQ (reference sequence). This CDR3 is 13 amino acids long. For the CDR3, the DNA is TGTGCTAGCAGCTTACAGGGCTCTGCAAAACTGTTTTTT. It yields the protein CASSLQGSAKLFF.

The chain combines TRBV29-1 with TRBJ1-2; D perhaps matches TRBD1 (6 bases). Germline loops: CDR1 SQVTM, CDR2 ANQGSEA. The CDR3 totals 14 residues. The V and J ends lost 1 base and 3 bases respectively, with 12 bases between them. The CDR3 coding sequence is TGCAGCGTTGAAGGCCCCGCAGGGGACTATGGCTACACCTTC. Residues: CSVEGPAGDYGYTF. Filled out from reference TRBV29-1 and TRBJ1-2, the complete variable domain reads SAVISQKPSRDICQRGTSLTIQCQVDSQVTMMFWYRQQPGQSLTLIATANQGSEATYESGFVIDKFPISRPNLTFSTLTVSNMSPEDSSIYLCSVEGPAGDYGYTFGSGTRLTVV.

This clonotype was seen a handful of times. The rearrangement uses TRBV10-3 and TRBJ2-1, with D perhaps TRBD1 (6 bases). CDR1 ENHRY and CDR2 SYGVKD come from the germline V gene. This CDR3 has 17 residues. V shed 4 bases and J shed 2 bases, with 18 bases lying between them. This chain's CDR3 is CAISGGPKEPTYNEQFF. In DNA form, the CDR3 reads TGTGCCATCAGTGGGGGGCCCAAGGAGCCCACCTACAATGAGCAGTTCTTC.

This chain connects TRBV7-8 to TRBJ1-5; D remains unclear. With 1 base removed from V and 0 bases from J, the gap between germline ends came to 7 bases. The V gene's germline CDR1 is SGHVS and CDR2 FQNEAQ. This CDR3 is built from 15 residues. CDR3 DNA sequence: TGTGCCAGCAGCTTAGTCAGCTCTAGCAATCAGCCCCAGCATTTT. It codes for CASSLVSSSNQPQHF.

The chain employs TRBV15 and TRBJ2-7; 11 bases fit TRBD2. With V trimmed by 0 bases and J by 6 bases, 4 bases remained unmatched. The CDR3 consists of 15 residues. Germline CDR1 LNHNV, CDR2 YYDKDF (reference sequence). CDR3 amino acids: CATSRDILAGVEQYF. CDR3 DNA: TGTGCCACCAGCAGAGATATACTAGCGGGAGTCGAGCAGTACTTC.

This clonotype occurred a few times. V gene TRBV6-5 combines with J gene TRBJ1-6; D ambiguous. V was trimmed by 6 bases and J by 5 bases, leaving 8 bases between them. This CDR3 has 13 residues. Per the germline V gene, CDR1 is MNHEY and CDR2 is SVGAGI. For the CDR3, the DNA is TGTGCCAGCAGGCCAGTCCATAATTCACCCCTCCACTTT. Its protein is CASRPVHNSPLHF.

The rearrangement joins TRBV5-5 to TRBJ2-1; a possible D gene is TRBD2 (5 bases). V lost 3 bases and J lost 9, with 10 bases in between. The germline V gene has CDR1 SGHKS and CDR2 YYEKEE (reference sequence). The CDR3 sequence is 12 residues long. For the CDR3, the DNA is TGTGCCAGCAGCTCTTCCGCGGGTGAGCAGTTCTTC. Amino acid sequence: CASSSSAGEQFF.

The chain has TRBV6-2 or TRBV6-3 and TRBJ1-1; TRBD1 agrees at 8 bases. The germline CDR1 and CDR2 sequences are MNHEY and SVGEGT. CDR3 length equals 12 residues. Losses at the gene ends were 10 bases for V and 5 bases for J; bases not matched to a gene: 6. This CDR3 reads CATGQGRTEAFF. The CDR3 coding sequence is TGTGCCACCGGACAGGGAAGAACTGAAGCTTTCTTT.

The chain carries TRBV4-3 and TRBJ2-3; 13 bases agree with TRBD2. The CDR3 runs 17 residues. After removal of 4 bases from V and 2 bases from J, the junction contained 6 bases not matched to a gene. CDR1 and CDR2 from the germline V gene are LGHNA and YSLEER. The CDR3 bases are TGCGCCAGCAGCCCGAGGACTAGCGGGAGTATCACAGATACGCAGTATTTT. Translated: CASSPRTSGSITDTQYF.

The CDR3 sequence is CASSLTRGGANVLTF. Written as DNA, the CDR3 is TGTGCCAGCAGTCTTACTAGGGGCGGGGCCAACGTCCTGACTTTC. This chain links TRBV2 with TRBJ2-6; perhaps D is TRBD1 or TRBD2 (5 bases each). The CDR3 has 15 residues. Germline lookup yields CDR1 SNHLY and CDR2 FYNNEI. Deletions cut 5 bases from V and 4 bases from J, with 12 bases between. Together with reference TRBV2 and TRBJ2-6, the CDR3 gives the full variable domain: EPEVTQTPSHQVTQMGQEVILRCVPISNHLYFYWYRQILGQKVEFLVSFYNNEISEKSEIFDDQFSVERPDGSNFTLKIRSTKLEDSAMYFCASSLTRGGANVLTFGAGSRLTVL.

This clonotype has a count of ten or more. The chain has TRBV24-1 and TRBJ2-7, with 9 bases that match TRBD1. Per the germline V gene, CDR1 is KGHDR and CDR2 is SFDVKD. V dropped 2 bases and J dropped 4; count of bases not matched to a gene: 5. The CDR3 is 15 residues long. CDR3 residues: CATSDSGTGSYEQYF. CDR3 DNA: TGTGCCACCAGTGATTCCGGGACAGGGTCGTACGAGCAGTACTTC.

J is TRBJ2-2 and V is TRBV12-3 or TRBV12-4; D call uncertain. Trimming removed 3 bases at V and 6 bases at J, with 5 bases between. The CDR3 is 12 residues long. CDR3 in DNA: TGTGCCAGCAGTTTTTTGGCCGGGGAGCTGTTTTTT. Protein: CASSFLAGELFF.